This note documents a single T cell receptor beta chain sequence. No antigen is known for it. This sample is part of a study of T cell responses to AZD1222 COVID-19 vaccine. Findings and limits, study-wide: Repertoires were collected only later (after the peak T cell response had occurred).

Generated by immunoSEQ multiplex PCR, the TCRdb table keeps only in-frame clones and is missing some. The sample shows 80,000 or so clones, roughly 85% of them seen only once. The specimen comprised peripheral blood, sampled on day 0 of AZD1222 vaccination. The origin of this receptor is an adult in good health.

The CDR3 coding sequence is TGTGCCAGCAGTTCTAAACCCCGGACAGGTTGGAATGAGCAGTTCTTC. Translation gives CASSSKPRTGWNEQFF. This chain joins TRBV27 and TRBJ2-1; 7 nucleotides align to TRBD1. CDR1 MNHEY and CDR2 SMNVEV come from the germline V gene (reference sequence). The CDR3 length is 16 residues. V gave up 4 bases and J gave up 7 bases; unmatched junction bases: 13.